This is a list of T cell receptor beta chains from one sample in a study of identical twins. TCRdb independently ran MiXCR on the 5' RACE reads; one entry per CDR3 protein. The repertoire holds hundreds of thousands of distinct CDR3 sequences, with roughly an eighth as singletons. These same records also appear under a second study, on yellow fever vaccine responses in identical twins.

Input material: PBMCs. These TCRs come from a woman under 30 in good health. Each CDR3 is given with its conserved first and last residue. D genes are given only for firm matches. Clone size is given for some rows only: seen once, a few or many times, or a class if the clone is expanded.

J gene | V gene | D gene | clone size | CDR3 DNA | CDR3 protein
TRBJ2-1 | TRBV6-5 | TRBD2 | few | TGTGCCAGCAGTTACTGGCGGGGGTCATACAATGAGCAGTTCTTC | CASSYWRGSYNEQFF
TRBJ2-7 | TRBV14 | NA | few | TGTGCCAGCAGCCAAGATCGGGAACTGCCTCCCTACGAGCAGTACTTC | CASSQDRELPPYEQYF
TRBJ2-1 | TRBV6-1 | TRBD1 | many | TGTGCCAGCAGTGAACCGGGACAGGCCTACAATGAGCAGTTCTTC | CASSEPGQAYNEQFF
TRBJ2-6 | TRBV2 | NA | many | TGTGCCAGCTCGACTGGGGCCAACGTCCTGACTTTC | CASSTGANVLTF
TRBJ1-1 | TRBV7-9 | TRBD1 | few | TGTGCCAGCAGCTCAAAGGGACAGGGTGAAGCTTTCTTT | CASSSKGQGEAFF
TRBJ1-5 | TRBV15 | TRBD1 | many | TGTGCCACCAGCAGCGGGACAGGGCTTTTCAATCAGCCCCAGCATTTT | CATSSGTGLFNQPQHF
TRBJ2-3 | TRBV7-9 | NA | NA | TGTGCCAGCAGCCCCCAAGGGGGACTGGTCACAGATACGCAGTATTTT | CASSPQGGLVTDTQYF
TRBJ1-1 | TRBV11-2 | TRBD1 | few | TGTGCCAGCAGCTCAGACAGGGTTTTGAACACTGAAGCTTTCTTT | CASSSDRVLNTEAFF
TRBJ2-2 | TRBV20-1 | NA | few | TGCAGTGCTAGAGATCTCACAGCCGCGAACACCGGGGAGCTGTTTTTT | CSARDLTAANTGELFF
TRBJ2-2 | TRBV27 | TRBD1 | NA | TGTGCCAGCAGTTGGGGACAGGCCCACGGGGAGCTGTTTTTT | CASSWGQAHGELFF
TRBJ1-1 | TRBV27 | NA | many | TGTGCCAGCAGTCCCTCGGTAGACACTGAAGCTTTCTTT | CASSPSVDTEAFF
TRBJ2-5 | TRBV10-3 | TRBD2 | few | TGTGCCATCAAGACTAGCGGGGGCCAAGAGACCCAGTACTTC | CAIKTSGGQETQYF
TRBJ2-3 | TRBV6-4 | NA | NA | TGTGCCAGCAGTGACTCGCTCACAGATACGCAGTATTTT | CASSDSLTDTQYF
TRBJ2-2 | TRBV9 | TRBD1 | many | TGTGCCAGCAGCGTAACCCCACAGGGGGCGCAAACCGGGGAGCTGTTTTTT | CASSVTPQGAQTGELFF
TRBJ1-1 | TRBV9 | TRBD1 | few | TGTGCCAGCAGTGGCAGGGGGTCAGAAGCTTTCTTT | CASSGRGSEAFF
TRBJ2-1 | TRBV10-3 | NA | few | TGTGCCATCAGTGGACTAGGGGGAGGAGGGTACAATGAGCAGTTCTTC | CAISGLGGGGYNEQFF
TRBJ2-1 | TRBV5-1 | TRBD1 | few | TGCGCCAGCAGGACCGGGACAGGGCTTTCAAATGAGCAGTTCTTC | CASRTGTGLSNEQFF
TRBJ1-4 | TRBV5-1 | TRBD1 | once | TGCGCCAGCAGCTTGGCCGTAGGTCAGGGGGCTCGGAAACTGTTTTTT | CASSLAVGQGARKLFF
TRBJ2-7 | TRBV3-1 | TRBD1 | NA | TGTGCCAGCAGCCCCGGGACAGGTACGTCGCAGTACTTC | CASSPGTGTSQYF
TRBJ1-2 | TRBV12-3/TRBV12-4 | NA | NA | TGTGCCAGCAGCCCCGGGCCGAGCCACCGGCAAAACTATGGCTACACCTTC | CASSPGPSHRQNYGYTF
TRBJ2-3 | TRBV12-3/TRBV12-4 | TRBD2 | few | TGTGCCAGCAGACGAAAAAGCGGGAGTGTAACAGATACGCAGTATTTT | CASRRKSGSVTDTQYF
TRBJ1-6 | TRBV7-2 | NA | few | TGTGCCAGCAGCGCCAACAGGAACAATAATTCACCCCTCCACTTT | CASSANRNNNSPLHF
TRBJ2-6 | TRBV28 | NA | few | TGTGCCAGCAGTTTATTAGGGGAGGCTGGGGCCAACGTCCTGACTTTC | CASSLLGEAGANVLTF
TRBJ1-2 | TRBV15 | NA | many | TGTGCCACCAGCCCAAGGTCAGGGTTCGGCTATGGCTACACCTTC | CATSPRSGFGYGYTF
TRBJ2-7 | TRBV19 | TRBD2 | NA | TGTGCCAGTAGTATAGCAGGTCTAGCGGGAGGAACCTACGAGCAGTACTTC | CASSIAGLAGGTYEQYF
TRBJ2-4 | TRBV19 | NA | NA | TGTGCCAGTAGTATATCTCGATTAGCCAAAAACATTCAGTACTTC | CASSISRLAKNIQYF
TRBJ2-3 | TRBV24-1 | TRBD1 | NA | TGTGCCACCAGTCCGACAGGGGGCGCGACAGATACGCAGTATTTT | CATSPTGGATDTQYF
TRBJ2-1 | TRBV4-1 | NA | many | TGCGCCAGCAGCCAAGATACTAAACAGTTCTTC | CASSQDTKQFF
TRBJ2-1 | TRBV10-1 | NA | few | TGCGCCAGCAGTGAGAGGGCCTACAATGAGCAGTTCTTC | CASSERAYNEQFF
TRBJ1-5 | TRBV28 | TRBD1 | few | TGTGCCAGCAGTTTACCAGACAGGGAAGATCAGCCCCAGCATTTT | CASSLPDREDQPQHF
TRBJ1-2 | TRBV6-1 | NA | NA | TGTGCCAGCAGTGAATGGTTGGCGGGCTACACCTTC | CASSEWLAGYTF
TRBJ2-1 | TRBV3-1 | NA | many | TGTGCCAGCAGCCCCAGCGCGGGACAGTTAATCCCCAGCTCCTACAATGAGCAGTTCTTC | CASSPSAGQLIPSSYNEQFF
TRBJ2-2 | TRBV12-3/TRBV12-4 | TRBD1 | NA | TGTGCCAGCAGATTTAGGATAGCACAGGGGATCACCGGGGAGCTGTTTTTT | CASRFRIAQGITGELFF
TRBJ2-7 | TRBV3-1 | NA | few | TGTGCCAGCAGCCCGACGGCTAGTTCCTACGAGCAGTACTTC | CASSPTASSYEQYF
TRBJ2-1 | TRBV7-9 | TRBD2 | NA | TGTGCCAGCAGCTGGGAGGGCAATGAGCAGTTCTTC | CASSWEGNEQFF
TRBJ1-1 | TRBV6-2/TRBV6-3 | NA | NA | TGTGCCAGCAGTTACACCCCAGACACTGAAGCTTTCTTT | CASSYTPDTEAFF
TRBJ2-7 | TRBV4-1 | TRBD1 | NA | TGCGCCAGCAGCCGCGGGACAGGGATGCTGACTTCCTACGAGCAGTACTTC | CASSRGTGMLTSYEQYF
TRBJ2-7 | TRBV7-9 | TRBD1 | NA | TGTGCCAGCAGCTACCGATTCCGGGACAGATCCGACGAGCAGTACTTC | CASSYRFRDRSDEQYF
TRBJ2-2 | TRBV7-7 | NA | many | TGTGCCAGCAGCTTAGACAGGATCACCGGGGAGCTGTTTTTT | CASSLDRITGELFF
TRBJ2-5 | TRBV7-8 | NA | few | TGTGCCAGCAGCTTATCATTTACGGGGAGAAACCAAGAGACCCAGTACTTC | CASSLSFTGRNQETQYF
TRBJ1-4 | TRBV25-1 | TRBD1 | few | TGTGCCAGCACAAAAACTGACAGGGGTTCAGAAAAACTGTTTTTT | CASTKTDRGSEKLFF
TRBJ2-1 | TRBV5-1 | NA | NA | TGCGCCAGCAGCTCCAGTGTTTACTCCTACAATGAGCAGTTCTTC | CASSSSVYSYNEQFF
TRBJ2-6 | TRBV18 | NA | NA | TGTGCCAGCTCACCACTAGGGACCGGGGCCAACGTCCTGACTTTC | CASSPLGTGANVLTF
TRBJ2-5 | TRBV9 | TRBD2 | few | TGTGCCAGCAGCGTATTGGCGGGGGTTCCTGGAGAGACCCAGTACTTC | CASSVLAGVPGETQYF
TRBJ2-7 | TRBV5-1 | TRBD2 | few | TGCGCCAGCAGGTCGACTAGCGGGAGGGAAGAGCAGTACTTC | CASRSTSGREEQYF
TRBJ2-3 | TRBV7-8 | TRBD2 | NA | TGTGCCAGCAGCTCTAGCCTACTAGCGGGGGGGGAGCCAGATACGCAGTATTTT | CASSSSLLAGGEPDTQYF
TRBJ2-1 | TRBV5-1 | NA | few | TGCGCCAGCAGCTTGGAGAGACAGGTGAACAATGAGCAGTTCTTC | CASSLERQVNNEQFF
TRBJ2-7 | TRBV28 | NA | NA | TGTGCCAGCAGCAATCGGGCAGTCTACGAGCAGTACTTC | CASSNRAVYEQYF
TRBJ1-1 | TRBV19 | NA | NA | TGTGCCACCAGATCGGCCGGGGGGATAATGAACACTGAAGCTTTCTTT | CATRSAGGIMNTEAFF
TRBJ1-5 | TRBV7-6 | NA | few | TGTGCCAGCAGCTTAGTCCCAGACCGTAGCAATCAGCCCCAGCATTTT | CASSLVPDRSNQPQHF
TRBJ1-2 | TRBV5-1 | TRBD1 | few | TGCGCCAGCAGCCCCTGGGAAGGGGGCTTTGGCTACACCTTC | CASSPWEGGFGYTF
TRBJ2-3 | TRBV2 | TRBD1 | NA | TGTGCCAGCAGTAATGACAGGGGGGGGACAGATACGCAGTATTTT | CASSNDRGGTDTQYF
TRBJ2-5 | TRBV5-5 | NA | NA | TGTGCCAGCAGCAACCGACAGGTCAACCAAGAGACCCAGTACTTC | CASSNRQVNQETQYF
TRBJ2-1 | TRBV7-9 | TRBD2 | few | TGTGCCAGCAGCTTAGTTGGACTAGCGGGGGGTAGGAATGAGCAGTTCTTC | CASSLVGLAGGRNEQFF
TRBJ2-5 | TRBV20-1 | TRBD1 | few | TGCAGTGCCCTGTACAGGGGGCCGGAGACCCAGTACTTC | CSALYRGPETQYF
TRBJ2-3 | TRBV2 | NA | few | TGTGCCAGCAGTGCGATCACTGGCACAGATACGCAGTATTTT | CASSAITGTDTQYF
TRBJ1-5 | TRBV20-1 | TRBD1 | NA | TGCAGTGCTAGGCAACAGGGGACGAGAAATCAGCCCCAGCATTTT | CSARQQGTRNQPQHF
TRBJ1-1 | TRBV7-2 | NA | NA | TGTGCCAGCAGCTTAGCGGGGGGGTTCTTAATCACTGAAGCTTTCTTT | CASSLAGGFLITEAFF
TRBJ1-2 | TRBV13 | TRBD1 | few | TGTGCCAGCAGCTTAGGGACGACAGGGGATTTCAATGGCTACACCTTC | CASSLGTTGDFNGYTF
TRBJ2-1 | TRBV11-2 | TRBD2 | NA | TGTGCCAGCAGCTTAGGCCAAAGGCTAGCGGGGTTGGGGGCAAATGAGCAGTTCTTC | CASSLGQRLAGLGANEQFF